This record looks at one T cell receptor beta chain sequence and its context. What it binds is not known. The data were taken from a study of shared clonotypes between healthy human individuals. The study, taken as a whole, reports: Clonotypes which were not shared had lower generation probabilities than clonotypes that all four donors shared.

V lost 4 bases, J lost 7 bases, and 2 bases stayed unmatched. Germline CDR1 reads MDHEN; CDR2 reads SYDVKM. The CDR3 has 14 residues. Assay runs were performed at deep level. The assay was immunoSEQ multiplex PCR, and TCRdb's table has in-frame clones only and misses some. Among about 710,000 clones listed, 55% to 80% were seen once. The chain links TRBV28 to TRBJ1-6, with 9 bases aligning to TRBD1. This clonotype originated in a woman aged 25 to 39 in good health. Sequences were obtained from memory CD4+ T cells sorted from blood. Sample subset: CD45RA-negative fraction. Written as DNA, the CDR3 is TGTGCCAGCAGTTCTGGGACAGGGAATTCACCCCTCCACTTT. Protein sequence: CASSSGTGNSPLHF. Drawing the rest from reference TRBV28 and TRBJ1-6, the complete variable domain is DVKVTQSSRYLVKRTGEKVFLECVQDMDHENMFWYRQDPGLGLRLIYFSYDVKMKEKGDIPEGYSVSREKKERFSLILESASTNQTSMYLCASSSGTGNSPLHFGNGTRLTVT.